This T cell receptor beta chain was documented in a study of T cell changes during pregnancy in multiple sclerosis. Trimming shortened V by 1 base and J by 8 bases, and 14 bases separated the two germline ends. This CDR3 is 15 amino acids long. The germline V gene has CDR1 MGHRA and CDR2 YSYEKL. Only in-frame clones appear in the TCRdb table, and some are missing; sequencing was by immunoSEQ multiplex PCR. The table lists approximately 30,000 clones, 90% of them singletons. This clonotype originated in a female donor with multiple sclerosis, enrolled in a pregnancy study. Sequenced here: CD8+ T cells from peripheral blood mononuclear cells, sampled after pregnancy. The chain carries TRBV4-1 and TRBJ1-4; D is perhaps TRBD1 (5 bases). The CDR3 spells CASSQGGTLKEKLFF. The CDR3 nucleotides read TGCGCCAGCAGCCAAGGCGGGACCTTAAAGGAAAAACTGTTTTTT.